What follows describes a single TCR beta chain. The antigen is unknown. The sample carries other DNA sequences with the same CDR3. This PCR relied on a set of 60 Vbeta primers and 13 Jbeta primers. In the authors' workflow: The count from a later analysis was 65 million to 90 million unique TCR beta chains, some 10 million of them shared. Assay used: immunoSEQ multiplex PCR; TCRdb lists only in-frame clones, some missing. For V, J and clone size, that table is used; D and trimming come from the DNA. The data show around 120,000 clones, 74% seen once. The sample comes from a study of cytomegalovirus exposure and HLA in healthy donors. Overall study results and limits: Confirmation in vitro established that three CMV-associated chains were specific for CMV antigens. TCR beta sequences reportedly predicted most subjects' HLA-A and HLA-B alleles accurately.

The sample was PBMCs. This TCR was sampled from a man in his forties or fifties in good health and CMV-seropositive.

The chain's CDR3 is CASSLGTSGYNEQFF. The CDR3 nucleotides are TGTGCCAGCAGCTTAGGGACTAGCGGATACAATGAGCAGTTCTTC. The chain is built from TRBV11-3 and TRBJ2-1, with TRBD2 matching 10 bases. In germline, CDR1 is SGHNT, CDR2 YENEEA. The CDR3 length is 15 residues. Unmatched junction bases numbered 1, after V lost 1 base and J lost 4 bases.